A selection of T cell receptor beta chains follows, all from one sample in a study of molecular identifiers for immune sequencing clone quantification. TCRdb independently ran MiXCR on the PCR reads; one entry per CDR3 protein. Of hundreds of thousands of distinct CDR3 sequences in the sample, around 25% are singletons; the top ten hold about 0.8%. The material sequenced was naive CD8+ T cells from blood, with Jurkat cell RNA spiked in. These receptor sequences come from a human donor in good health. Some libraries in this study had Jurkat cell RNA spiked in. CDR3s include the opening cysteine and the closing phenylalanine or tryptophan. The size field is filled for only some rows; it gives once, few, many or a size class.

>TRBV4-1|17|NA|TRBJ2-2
CASSRTIAEMNTGELFF
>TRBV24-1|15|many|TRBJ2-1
CATSDKWTGYNEQFF
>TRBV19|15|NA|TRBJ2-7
CASSAAGRPSYEQYF
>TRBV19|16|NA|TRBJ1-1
CASSIGQGSGDAEAFF
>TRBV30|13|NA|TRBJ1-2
CAWYDPANYGYTF
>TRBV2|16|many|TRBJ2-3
CASSPRLAGSTDTQYF
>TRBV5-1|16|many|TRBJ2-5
CASSFSRGQGQETQYF
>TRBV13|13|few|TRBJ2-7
CASSTGLASEQYF
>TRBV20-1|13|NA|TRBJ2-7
CSARTSVAYEQYF
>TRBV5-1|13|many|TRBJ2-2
CASSLQGSGELFF
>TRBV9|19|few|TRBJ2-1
CASSVAPSRDSSSYNEQFF
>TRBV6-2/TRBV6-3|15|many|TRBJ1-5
CASSPTWDEAQPQHF
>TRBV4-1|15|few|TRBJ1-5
CASSQEVGEYQPQHF
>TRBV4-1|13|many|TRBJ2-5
CASSHRQQETQYF
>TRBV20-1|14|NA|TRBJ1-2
CSARDLKGTYGYTF
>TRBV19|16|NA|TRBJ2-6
CATEDSGGPGANVLTF
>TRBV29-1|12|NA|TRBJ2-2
CSVRTLAGELFF
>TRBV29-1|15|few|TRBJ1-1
CSANPERVMNTEAFF
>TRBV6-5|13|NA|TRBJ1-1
CASSYLRGTEALF
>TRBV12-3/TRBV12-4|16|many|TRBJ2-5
CASSLDLGDSQETQYF